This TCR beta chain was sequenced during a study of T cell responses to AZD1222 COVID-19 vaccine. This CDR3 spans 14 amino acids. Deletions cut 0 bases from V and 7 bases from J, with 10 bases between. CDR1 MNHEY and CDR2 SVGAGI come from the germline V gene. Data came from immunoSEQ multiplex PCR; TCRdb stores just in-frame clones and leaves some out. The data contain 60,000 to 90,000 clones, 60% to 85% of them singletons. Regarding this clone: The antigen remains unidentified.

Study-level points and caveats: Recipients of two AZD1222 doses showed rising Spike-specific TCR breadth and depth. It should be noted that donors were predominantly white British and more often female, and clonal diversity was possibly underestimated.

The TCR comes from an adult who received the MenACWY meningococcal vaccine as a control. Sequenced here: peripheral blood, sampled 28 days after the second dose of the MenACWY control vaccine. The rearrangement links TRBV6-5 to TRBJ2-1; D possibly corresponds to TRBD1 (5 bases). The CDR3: CASSYSSQGNEQFF. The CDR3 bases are TGTGCCAGCAGTTACTCGAGCCAGGGAAATGAGCAGTTCTTC.